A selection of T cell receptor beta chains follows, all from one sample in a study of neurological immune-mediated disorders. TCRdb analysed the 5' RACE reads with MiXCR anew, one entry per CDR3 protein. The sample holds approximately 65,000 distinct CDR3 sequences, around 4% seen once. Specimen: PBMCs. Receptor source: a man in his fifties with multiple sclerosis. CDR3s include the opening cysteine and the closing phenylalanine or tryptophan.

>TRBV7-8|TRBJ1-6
CASSLGGRSPLHF
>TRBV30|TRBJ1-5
CAWTDQGLGWPQHF
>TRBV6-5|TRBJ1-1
CASSYVRSRKNTEAFF
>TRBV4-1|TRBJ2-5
CASSQGRAGGGETQYF
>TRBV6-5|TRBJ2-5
CASSLQGTQETQYF
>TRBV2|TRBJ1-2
CASSEQEAYGYTF
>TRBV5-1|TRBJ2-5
CASSRGTGLETQYF
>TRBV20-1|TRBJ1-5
CSTHGTGSQPQNF
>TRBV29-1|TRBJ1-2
CSVEVSDRGTGGYTF
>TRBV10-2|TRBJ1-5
CASSDIRDRGRRGPQHF
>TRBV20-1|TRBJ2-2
CSARNRIQGTHTGELFF
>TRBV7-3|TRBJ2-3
CASSFSGTNPDTQYF
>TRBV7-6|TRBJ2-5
CASSLELETSAQYF
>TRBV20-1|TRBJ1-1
CSARDSPAGTEAFF
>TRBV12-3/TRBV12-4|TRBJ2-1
CASRLDRVNNEQFF
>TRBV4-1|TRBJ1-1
CASSQLTRTEAFF
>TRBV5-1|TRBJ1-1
CASREGTGGTEAFF
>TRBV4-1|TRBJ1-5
CASSQVGGQPQHF